This TCR beta chain comes out of a study of OX40 agonist ivuxolimab in advanced cancers. Study-level background: Males comprised approximately 84% of the group, whose mean age was about 61 years (range about 20 to 79). Study-wide results and limits: Near-lowest levels of clonal expansion characterized partial responders at 0.1-3.0 mg/kg.

With autoimmune disease history or systemic immunosuppression, patients were excluded. TCRdb's copy holds only in-frame clones and misses some; the assay was immunoSEQ multiplex PCR. The sample carries tens of thousands of clones, approximately 81% recorded once. About this clone itself: Its antigen remains unknown.

With 1 base removed from V and 4 bases from J, the gap between germline ends came to 22 bases. This CDR3 spans 18 amino acids. Germline V gene lookup returns CDR1 SGHTA and CDR2 FQGTGA. The TCR was taken from an adult with an advanced solid tumor such as melanoma, head and neck, liver or kidney cancer. This specimen was CD4+ or CD8+ T cells sorted from blood, taken in a trial of the OX40 agonist ivuxolimab. This chain links TRBV7-3 with TRBJ1-1, with D possibly being TRBD1 (5 bases). The CDR3 DNA is TGTGCCAGCAGCTTAAAGGGGCCGCAGGCTGACTTACCCACTGAAGCTTTCTTT. This encodes CASSLKGPQADLPTEAFF.